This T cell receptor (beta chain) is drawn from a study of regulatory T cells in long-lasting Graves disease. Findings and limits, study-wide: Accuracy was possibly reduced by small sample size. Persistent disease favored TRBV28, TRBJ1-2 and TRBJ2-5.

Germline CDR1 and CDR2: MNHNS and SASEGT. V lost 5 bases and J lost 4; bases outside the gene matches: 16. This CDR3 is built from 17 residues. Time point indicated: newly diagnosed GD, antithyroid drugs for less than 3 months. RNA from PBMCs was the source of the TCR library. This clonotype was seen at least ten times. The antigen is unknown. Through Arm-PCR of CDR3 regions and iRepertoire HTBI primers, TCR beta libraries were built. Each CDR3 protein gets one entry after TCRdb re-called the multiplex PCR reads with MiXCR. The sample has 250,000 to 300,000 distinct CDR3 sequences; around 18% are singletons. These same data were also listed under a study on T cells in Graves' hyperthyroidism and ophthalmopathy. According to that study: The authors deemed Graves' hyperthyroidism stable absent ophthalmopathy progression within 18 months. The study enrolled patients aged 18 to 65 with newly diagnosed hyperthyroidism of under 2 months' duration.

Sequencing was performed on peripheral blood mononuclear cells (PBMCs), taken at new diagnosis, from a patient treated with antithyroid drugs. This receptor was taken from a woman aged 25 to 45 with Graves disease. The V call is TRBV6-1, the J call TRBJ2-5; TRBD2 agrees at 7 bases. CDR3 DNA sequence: TGTGCCAGCAGTATGGGACTATTGGGAGTGGGTGGAGAGACCCAGTACTTC. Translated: CASSMGLLGVGGETQYF.